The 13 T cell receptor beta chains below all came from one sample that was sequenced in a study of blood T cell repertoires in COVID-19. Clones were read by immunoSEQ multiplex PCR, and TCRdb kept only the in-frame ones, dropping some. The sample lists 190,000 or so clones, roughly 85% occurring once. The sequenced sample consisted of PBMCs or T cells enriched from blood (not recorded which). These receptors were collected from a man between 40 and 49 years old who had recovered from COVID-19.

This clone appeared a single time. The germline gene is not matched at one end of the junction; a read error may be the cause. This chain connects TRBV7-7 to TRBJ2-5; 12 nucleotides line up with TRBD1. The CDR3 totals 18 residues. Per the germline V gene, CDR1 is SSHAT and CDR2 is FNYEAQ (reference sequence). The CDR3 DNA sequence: TGTGCTAGCAGCCAAAACTCCGGGACAGGGGGCGCCGGGGAGACCCAGTACTTC. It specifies CASSQNSGTGGAGETQYF.

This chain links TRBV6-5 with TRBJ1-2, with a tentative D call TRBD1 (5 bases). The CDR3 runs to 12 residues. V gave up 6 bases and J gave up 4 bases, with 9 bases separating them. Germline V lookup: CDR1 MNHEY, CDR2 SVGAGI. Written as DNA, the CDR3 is TGTGCCAGCAGCACAGGTCCCTATGGCTACACCTTC. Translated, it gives CASSTGPYGYTF.

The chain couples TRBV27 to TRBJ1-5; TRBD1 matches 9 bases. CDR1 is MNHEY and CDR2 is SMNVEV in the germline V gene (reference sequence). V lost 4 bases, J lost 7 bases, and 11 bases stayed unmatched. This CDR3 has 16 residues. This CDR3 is CASSSWTGAAGQPQHF. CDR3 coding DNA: TGTGCCAGCAGTTCCTGGACAGGGGCCGCGGGGCAGCCCCAGCATTTT.

CDR3 region: CASSLDSDNSPLHF. CDR3 bases: TGTGCCAGCAGCCTGGACAGTGATAATTCACCCCTCCACTTT. The chain recombines TRBV7-2 with TRBJ1-6, with D tentatively TRBD1 (6 bases). This CDR3 spans 14 amino acids. Trimming shortened V by 5 bases and J by 5 bases, and 10 bases separated the two germline ends. CDR1 and CDR2 (germline): SGHTA, FQGNSA.

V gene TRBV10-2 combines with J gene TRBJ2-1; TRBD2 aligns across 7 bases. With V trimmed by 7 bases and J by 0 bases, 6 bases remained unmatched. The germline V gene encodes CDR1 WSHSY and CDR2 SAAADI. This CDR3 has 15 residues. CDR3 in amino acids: CASKVGGSSYNEQFF. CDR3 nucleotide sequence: TGCGCCAGCAAAGTCGGGGGGAGCTCCTACAATGAGCAGTTCTTC.

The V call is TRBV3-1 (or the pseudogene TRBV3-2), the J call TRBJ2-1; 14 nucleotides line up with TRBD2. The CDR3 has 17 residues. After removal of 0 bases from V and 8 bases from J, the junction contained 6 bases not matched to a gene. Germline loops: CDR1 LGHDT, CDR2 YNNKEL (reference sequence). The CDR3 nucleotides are TGTGCCAGCAGCCAAGATGGACTAGCGGGAGGCCCGGATGAGCAGTTCTTC. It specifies CASSQDGLAGGPDEQFF.

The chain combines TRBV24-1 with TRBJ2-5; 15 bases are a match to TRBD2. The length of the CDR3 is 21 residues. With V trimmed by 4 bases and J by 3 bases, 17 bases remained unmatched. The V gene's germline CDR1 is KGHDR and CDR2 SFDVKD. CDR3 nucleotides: TGTGCCACCAGTGACTCGGGGGGGACTAGCGGGAGGACCATCCTAGAAGAGACCCAGTACTTC. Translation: CATSDSGGTSGRTILEETQYF.

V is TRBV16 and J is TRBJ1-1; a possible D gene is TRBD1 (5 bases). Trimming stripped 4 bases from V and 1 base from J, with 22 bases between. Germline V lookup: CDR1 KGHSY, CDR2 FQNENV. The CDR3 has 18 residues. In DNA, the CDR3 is TGTGCCAGCAGCCTTCGAATAGGGGAGGGAGTCGAGAACACTGAAGCTTTCTTT. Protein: CASSLRIGEGVENTEAFF.

The CDR3 here is CAISRQGAGNTIYF. In DNA, the CDR3 is TGTGCCATCAGTCGACAGGGGGCTGGAAACACCATATATTTT. The chain combines TRBV10-3 with TRBJ1-3; TRBD1 agrees at 9 bases. CDR3 length: 14 amino acids. J lost 2 bases, V lost 5 bases, and 1 base had no gene match. CDR1 is ENHRY and CDR2 is SYGVKD in the germline V gene.

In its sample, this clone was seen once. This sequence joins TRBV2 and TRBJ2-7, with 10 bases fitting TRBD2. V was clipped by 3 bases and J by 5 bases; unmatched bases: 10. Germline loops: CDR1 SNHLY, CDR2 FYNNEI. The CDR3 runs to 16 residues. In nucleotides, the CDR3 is TGTGCCAGCAGTGATCCTAGCGGGAGAGGTCTCCACGAGCAGTACTTC. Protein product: CASSDPSGRGLHEQYF.

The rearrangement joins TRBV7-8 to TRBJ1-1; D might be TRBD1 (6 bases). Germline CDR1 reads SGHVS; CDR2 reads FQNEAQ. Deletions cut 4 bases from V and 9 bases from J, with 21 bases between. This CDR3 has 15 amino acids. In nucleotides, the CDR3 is TGTGCCAGCAGCTCTCTGACAGGCGCGACCCTCAAAGCTTTCTTT. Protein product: CASSSLTGATLKAFF.

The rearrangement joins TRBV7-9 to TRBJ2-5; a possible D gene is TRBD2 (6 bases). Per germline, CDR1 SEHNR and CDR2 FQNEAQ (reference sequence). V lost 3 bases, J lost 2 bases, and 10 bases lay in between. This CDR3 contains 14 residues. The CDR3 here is CASSFWDLQETQYF. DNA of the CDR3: TGTGCCAGCAGCTTCTGGGACTTACAAGAGACCCAGTACTTC.

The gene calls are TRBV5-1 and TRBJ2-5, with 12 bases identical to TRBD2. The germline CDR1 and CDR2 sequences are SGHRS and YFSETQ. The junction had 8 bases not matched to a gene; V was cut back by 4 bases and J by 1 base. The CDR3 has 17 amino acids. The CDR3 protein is CASSGPGTSGSQETQYF. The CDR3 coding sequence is TGCGCCAGCAGCGGCCCCGGGACTAGCGGGTCCCAAGAGACCCAGTACTTC.